These 32 T cell receptor beta chains share one sample of origin, sequenced in a study of blood T cell repertoires in COVID-19. The data were produced by immunoSEQ multiplex PCR, yet TCRdb's version contains in-frame clones alone and is incomplete. The sample lists around 250,000 clones, more than 75% occurring once. Sample: peripheral blood. The receptors were gathered from an elderly man with acute or convalescent COVID-19.

About this clone itself: It is likely a read error, because the conserved phenylalanine at the end of the CDR3 is missing. The DNA is left out, because the CDR3 cannot be placed on it with certainty; the CDR3 is given as TCRdb lists it. The chain couples TRBV28 to TRBJ1-2; the listed D gene, TRBD1, was not tested against the DNA. Per the germline V gene, CDR1 is MDHEN and CDR2 is SYDVKM. The CDR3 spans 12 residues, counting both ends. The CDR3 sequence: CASSRDSAGGRL.

The chain links TRBV7-9 to TRBJ2-6; TRBD1 matches at 8 bases. Germline V CDR1 and CDR2: SEHNR, FQNEAQ (reference sequence). The V and J ends lost 5 bases and 0 bases, in that order; junction bases with no gene match: 0. The CDR3 extends over 15 amino acids. This chain's CDR3 is CASSDRGSGANVLTF. The DNA of the CDR3 is TGTGCCAGCAGCGACAGGGGCTCTGGGGCCAACGTCCTGACTTTC. The full variable domain, completed using reference TRBV7-9 and TRBJ2-6, is DTGVSQNPRHKITKRGQNVTFRCDPISEHNRLYWYRQTLGQGPEFLTYFQNEAQLEKSRLLSDRFSAERPKGSFSTLEIQRTEQGDSAMYLCASSDRGSGANVLTFGAGSRLTVL.

The V call is TRBV19, the J call TRBJ1-3; D is possibly TRBD1 (5 bases). The CDR3 sequence is 14 residues long. CDR1 is LNHDA, CDR2 SQIVND, per germline (reference sequence). The ends were cut back, 3 bases at V and 0 bases at J, with 6 bases in the middle. DNA for the CDR3: TGTGCCAGTAGTATGACAGCCTCTGGAAACACCATATATTTT. Its translation is CASSMTASGNTIYF.

The chain carries TRBV9 and TRBJ2-2; unclear D gene. This CDR3 spans 15 amino acids. CDR1 is SGDLS and CDR2 is YYNGEE in the germline V gene. The V gene lost 0 bases and the J gene lost 2 bases, with 8 bases spanning the gap. The CDR3 DNA sequence: TGTGCCAGCAGCGTAGGCCTGCTAAACACCGGGGAGCTGTTTTTT. Its protein is CASSVGLLNTGELFF.

This clone was seen only a few times. The rearrangement joins TRBV6-5 to TRBJ1-6; tentative D call: TRBD1 (6 bases). The V gene's germline CDR1 is MNHEY and CDR2 SVGAGI. CDR3 length: 15 residues. Trimming left V 2 bases short and J 7 bases short, with 12 bases between. CDR3 nucleotide sequence: TGTGCCAGCAGTTACATGTCAGGGGAAAATTCACCCCTCCACTTT. The encoded protein is CASSYMSGENSPLHF.

The rearrangement uses TRBV9 and TRBJ2-3, with TRBD2 as a possible D gene (5 bases). The CDR3 length is 15 residues. Trimming left V 2 bases short and J 0 bases short, with 10 bases between. The V gene's germline CDR1 is SGDLS and CDR2 YYNGEE. This CDR3 reads CASSVGDRSTDTQYF. As DNA, the CDR3 is TGTGCCAGCAGCGTCGGGGATCGGAGCACAGATACGCAGTATTTT.

The chain joins TRBV2 to TRBJ2-3; a possible D gene is TRBD2 (6 bases). This CDR3 contains 14 residues. With 6 bases removed from V and 0 bases from J, the gap between germline ends came to 10 bases. CDR1 is SNHLY and CDR2 is FYNNEI in the germline V gene. The CDR3 sequence is CASRRRVSTDTQYF. CDR3 nucleotides: TGTGCCAGCAGGCGGAGGGTCAGCACAGATACGCAGTATTTT.

V usage is TRBV15 and J usage is TRBJ1-2; D is undetermined. V was clipped by 5 bases and J by 7 bases, with 14 bases between them. Germline-derived CDR1 and CDR2 are LNHNV and YYDKDF (reference sequence). This CDR3 spans 13 amino acids. The CDR3, as DNA: TGTGCCACCAGCCCCGCGCCCGGCGGTGGCTACACCTTC. Amino acid sequence: CATSPAPGGGYTF.

The V and J genes are TRBV5-6 and TRBJ1-4, with D perhaps matching TRBD1 (6 bases). Germline V gives CDR1 SGHDT, CDR2 YYEEEE. V was clipped by 1 base and J by 6 bases, with 13 bases between them. The CDR3 runs 15 residues. The CDR3 here is CASSLWGRMDEKLFF. CDR3 in DNA: TGTGCCAGCAGCTTGTGGGGGCGCATGGATGAAAAACTGTTTTTT.

V is TRBV5-1 and J is TRBJ2-2, with 9 bases lining up with TRBD1. This CDR3 contains 15 residues. J lost 5 bases, V lost 4 bases, and 6 bases had no gene match. Per the germline V gene, CDR1 is SGHRS and CDR2 is YFSETQ. The CDR3 is CASSLPGQGTGELFF. DNA for the CDR3: TGCGCCAGCAGCCTGCCGGGACAGGGAACCGGGGAGCTGTTTTTT.

The chain carries TRBV21-1 and TRBJ1-1; the D segment call TRBD1 is taken from the table without a DNA check. TRBV21-1 represents a pseudogene. The length of the CDR3 is 14 residues. The CDR3 is CASSKGGDDTEAFF. In DNA, the CDR3 is TGTGCCAGCAGCAAAGGGGGCGACGACACTGAAGCTTTCTTT.

The chain joins TRBV7-6 to TRBJ1-2, with a weak D call TRBD1 (6 bases). This CDR3 spans 15 amino acids. The germline gives CDR1 SGHVS, CDR2 FNYEAQ. V lost 3 bases, J lost 2 bases, and 13 bases lay in between. CDR3 sequence (DNA): TGTGCCAGCAGCTTCACGACAGGTGGGAACTATGGCTACACCTTC. Protein sequence: CASSFTTGGNYGYTF.

V usage is TRBV5-6 and J usage is TRBJ1-6; 9 bases line up with TRBD1. The CDR3 consists of 14 residues. CDR1 is SGHDT, CDR2 YYEEEE, per germline. V lost 6 bases, J lost 10 bases, and 8 bases stayed unmatched. CDR3 nucleotides: TGTGCCAGCACAAAACAGGGGGCCGGATCACCCCTCCACTTT. This gives the protein CASTKQGAGSPLHF.

The V and J genes are TRBV19 and TRBJ2-1; D is uncertain. The CDR3 contains 14 residues. The V and J ends lost 1 base and 6 bases respectively, with 10 bases between them. CDR1 LNHDA and CDR2 SQIVND come from the germline V gene (reference sequence). The CDR3 region has the DNA TGTGCCAGTAGTATAGGTCAGGTTGGCAATGAGCAGTTCTTC. Amino acids: CASSIGQVGNEQFF.

The chain couples TRBV7-9 to TRBJ1-3; D is uncertain. The CDR3 length is 14 residues. V lost 5 bases, J lost 0 bases, and 8 bases lay in between. Germline V gene lookup returns CDR1 SEHNR and CDR2 FQNEAQ (reference sequence). CDR3 region: CASSLTSSGNTIYF. The CDR3 DNA reads as TGTGCCAGCAGCCTCACAAGCTCTGGAAACACCATATATTTT.

The chain joins TRBV29-1 to TRBJ1-2; 8 nucleotides agree with TRBD1. This CDR3 spans 14 amino acids. Germline CDR1 SQVTM, CDR2 ANQGSEA. After removal of 3 bases from V and 1 base from J, the junction contained 4 bases not matched to a gene. CDR3 nucleotides: TGCAGCGTTGACCGGACAGGGCTTAACTATGGCTACACCTTC. This sequence encodes CSVDRTGLNYGYTF.

The V call is TRBV7-2, the J call TRBJ1-1; 7 positions agree with TRBD1. CDR1 SGHTA and CDR2 FQGNSA come from the germline V gene. V lost 2 bases, J lost 8 bases, and 11 bases stayed unmatched. The CDR3 consists of 15 residues. DNA of the CDR3: TGTGCCAGCAGCTTATCTGCCCGGACAGGAGAGGAAGCTTTCTTT. This sequence encodes CASSLSARTGEEAFF.

The chain combines TRBV5-8 with TRBJ1-5; 7 bases are shared with TRBD1. This CDR3 region has 19 residues. The trim removed 4 bases at V and 1 base at J, leaving 17 bases unmatched. Germline V gene data show CDR1 as SGHTS and CDR2 as YDEGEE. The CDR3: CASSHTPFGPGGSNQPQHF. As DNA, the CDR3 is TGTGCCAGCAGCCATACTCCCTTTGGGCCAGGGGGGAGCAATCAGCCCCAGCATTTT.

The chain uses TRBV10-1 and TRBJ2-7; unclear D gene. In germline, CDR1 is WNHNN, CDR2 SYGVQD (reference sequence). The CDR3 length is 16 residues. The germline V and J ends were trimmed by 5 bases and 1 base, with 18 bases remaining between them. The CDR3 nucleotides are TGCGCCAGCAGTCCCCCCCGGGTGAGCTCGTCCTACGAGCAGTACTTC. Translated, it gives CASSPPRVSSSYEQYF.

The CDR3 DNA follows: TGTGCCAGCAGCTTATTCCCTGAGTCACCCCTCCACTTT. Its translation is CASSLFPESPLHF. The rearrangement links TRBV7-2 to TRBJ1-6; D ambiguous. CDR1 is SGHTA and CDR2 is FQGNSA in the germline V gene. V was pared by 2 bases and J by 10 bases, with 9 bases between. This CDR3 is 13 amino acids long.

V and J are TRBV11-2 and TRBJ2-7; 11 bases are shared with TRBD2. Germline V gene sequence: CDR1 SGHAT, CDR2 FQNNGV. The junction had 7 bases not matched to a gene; V was cut back by 5 bases and J by 1 base. The CDR3 covers 16 residues. CDR3 region: CASSILTSGVSYEQYF. The CDR3 DNA reads TGTGCCAGCAGCATTCTGACTAGCGGGGTTTCCTACGAGCAGTACTTC.

The chain employs TRBV3-1 (or the pseudogene TRBV3-2) and TRBJ2-4; D not certain. The CDR3 consists of 14 residues. The germline V gene has CDR1 LGHDT and CDR2 YNNKEL (reference sequence). Trimming took off 4 bases at V and 1 base at J, with 8 bases between the two ends. As DNA, the CDR3 is TGTGCCAGCAGCCGGTCTGCGGCCAAAAACATTCAGTACTTC. Its translation is CASSRSAAKNIQYF.

This clone came up once. The gene calls are TRBV2 and TRBJ2-1; TRBD2 agrees at 14 bases. V dropped 5 bases and J dropped 0; count of bases not matched to a gene: 12. CDR3 size: 20 residues. Looked up from germline, CDR1 is SNHLY and CDR2 is FYNNEI. In nucleotides, the CDR3 is TGTGCCAGCAGTTACCCGACTAGCGGGGGGGTGATGAGCTCCTACAATGAGCAGTTCTTC. Amino acid sequence: CASSYPTSGGVMSSYNEQFF.

This clone was seen only once. The chain is built from TRBV3-1 (or the pseudogene TRBV3-2) and TRBJ2-6; the D is unclear. This CDR3 is 17 amino acids long. Germline V gene sequence: CDR1 LGHDT, CDR2 YNNKEL (reference sequence). V shed 0 bases and J shed 1 base, with 10 bases lying between them. CDR3 bases: TGTGCCAGCAGCCAAGATAGTTGGGCTTCTGGGGCCAACGTCCTGACTTTC. This translates into CASSQDSWASGANVLTF.

The rearrangement links TRBV6-4 to TRBJ2-1, with TRBD2 as a possible D gene (6 bases). Deletions cut 5 bases from V and 0 bases from J, with 11 bases between. Germline V gene lookup returns CDR1 MRHNA and CDR2 SNTAGT. The CDR3 is made up of 15 amino acids. The CDR3 spells CASSLDGGSYNEQFF. The CDR3 DNA sequence: TGTGCCAGCAGTCTAGACGGGGGCTCCTACAATGAGCAGTTCTTC.

The chain combines TRBV3-1 (or the pseudogene TRBV3-2) with TRBJ1-2; weak D call: TRBD1 (5 bases). Deletions cut 5 bases from V and 2 bases from J, with 12 bases between. Germline CDR1 reads LGHDT; CDR2 reads YNNKEL (reference sequence). The CDR3 has 14 residues. CDR3 in DNA: TGTGCCAGCAGCGGGAGCCGGGGGAACTATGGCTACACCTTC. This codes for CASSGSRGNYGYTF.

The gene calls are TRBV27 and TRBJ1-5, with 10 bases aligning to TRBD1. The germline gives CDR1 MNHEY, CDR2 SMNVEV (reference sequence). The CDR3 runs to 15 residues. The junction had 1 base not matched to a gene; V was cut back by 2 bases and J by 3 bases. As DNA, the CDR3 is TGTGCCAGCAGTTTAGGACAGGGGGTCAATCAGCCCCAGCATTTT. It is translated as CASSLGQGVNQPQHF.

This clone is a singleton in its sample. The genes are TRBV6-2 or TRBV6-3 and TRBJ1-1; TRBD1 agrees at 7 bases. CDR3 length: 16 residues. Trimming removed 2 bases from V and 4 bases from J; junction bases left unmatched: 10. The V gene's germline CDR1 is MNHEY and CDR2 SVGEGT. CDR3 DNA: TGTGCCAGCAGTTACCGACATCAGGGGGTTCCCACTGAAGCTTTCTTT. Protein sequence: CASSYRHQGVPTEAFF.

The chain combines TRBV2 with TRBJ2-1; TRBD2 aligns across 9 bases. The CDR3 totals 13 residues. Germline V gives CDR1 SNHLY, CDR2 FYNNEI. The J segment lost 15 bases and the V segment lost 1 base, leaving 7 bases of the junction unmatched. CDR3 protein: CASSEGLAGFPFF. The DNA of the CDR3 is TGTGCCAGCAGTGAAGGGCTAGCGGGGTTCCCGTTCTTC.

V and J are TRBV28 and TRBJ1-1, with 7 positions matching TRBD1. The CDR3 covers 15 residues. Germline values: CDR1 MDHEN, CDR2 SYDVKM. With 5 bases clipped from V and 1 base from J, the junction kept 7 bases outside the gene matches. In DNA, the CDR3 is TGTGCCAGCAGTCCCAGACAGGGCAAGAACACTGAAGCTTTCTTT. Its translation: CASSPRQGKNTEAFF.

This chain uses TRBV9 with TRBJ2-2; the D gene is possibly TRBD2 (5 bases). Germline V CDR1 and CDR2: SGDLS, YYNGEE. With 2 bases removed from V and 4 bases from J, the gap between germline ends came to 12 bases. This CDR3 spans 15 amino acids. This CDR3 is CASSVGLLGTGELFF. Written as DNA, the CDR3 is TGTGCCAGCAGCGTCGGACTGTTGGGCACCGGGGAGCTGTTTTTT.

The chain uses TRBV18 and TRBJ2-5; the D is unclear. The CDR3 is 13 residues long. From germline, CDR1 is KGHSH and CDR2 LQKENI. V lost 0 bases and J 0 bases, leaving 2 bases between the germline ends. DNA for the CDR3: TGTGCCAGCTCACCACCCAACCAAGAGACCCAGTACTTC. Encoded protein: CASSPPNQETQYF.